Reported below is one TCR beta chain. Its target is unknown. The sample belongs to a study of shared clonotypes between healthy human individuals. Sequencing was performed with immunoSEQ multiplex PCR; in TCRdb, only in-frame clones are kept and a portion is missing. The repertoire holds about 380,000 clones, with 90% to 97% as singletons. CDR1 MGHRA and CDR2 YSYEKL come from the germline V gene. Trimming pared 1 base from V and 10 bases from J, leaving 14 bases between. The length of the CDR3 is 14 residues. The study, taken as a whole, reports: The small donor group covered limited genetic and exposure diversity.

The J gene is TRBJ2-1, the V gene TRBV4-1; D not certain. This TCR derives from a man aged 30 to 45 in good health. The sample consisted of memory CD8+ T cells sorted from blood. Sample subset: CD45RO+ cells pooled with CCR7-negative TemRA cells. CDR3 sequence (DNA): TGCGCCAGCAGCCAAGGTTTCTCTGGTTCGGAGCAGTTCTTC. Translation gives CASSQGFSGSEQFF.